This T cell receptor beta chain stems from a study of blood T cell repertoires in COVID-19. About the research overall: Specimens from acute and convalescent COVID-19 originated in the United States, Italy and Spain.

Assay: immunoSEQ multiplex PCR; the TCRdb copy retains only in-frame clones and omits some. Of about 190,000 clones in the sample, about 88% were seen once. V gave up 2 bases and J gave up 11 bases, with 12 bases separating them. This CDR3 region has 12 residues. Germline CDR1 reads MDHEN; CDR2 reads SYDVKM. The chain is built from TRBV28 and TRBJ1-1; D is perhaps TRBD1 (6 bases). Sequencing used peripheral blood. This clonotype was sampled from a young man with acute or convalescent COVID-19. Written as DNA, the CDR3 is TGTGCCAGCAGTTTAGCGGCAGGGGCGGCTTTCTTT. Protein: CASSLAAGAAFF.